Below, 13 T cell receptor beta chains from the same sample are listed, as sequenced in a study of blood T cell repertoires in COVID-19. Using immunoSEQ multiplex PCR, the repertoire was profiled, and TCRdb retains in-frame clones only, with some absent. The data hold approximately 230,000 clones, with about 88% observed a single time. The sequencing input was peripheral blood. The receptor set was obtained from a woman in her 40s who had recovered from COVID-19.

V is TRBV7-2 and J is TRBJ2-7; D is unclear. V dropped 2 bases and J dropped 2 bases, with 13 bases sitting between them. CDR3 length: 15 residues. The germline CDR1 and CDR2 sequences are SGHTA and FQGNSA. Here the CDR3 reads CASSLQSSTPYEQYF. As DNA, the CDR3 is TGTGCCAGCAGCTTACAGTCATCCACCCCCTACGAGCAGTACTTC. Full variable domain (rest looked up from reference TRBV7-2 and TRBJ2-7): GAGVSQSPSNKVTEKGKDVELRCDPISGHTALYWYRQSLGQGLEFLIYFQGNSAPDKSGLPSDRFSAERTGGSVSTLTIQRTQQEDSAVYLCASSLQSSTPYEQYFGPGTRLTVT.

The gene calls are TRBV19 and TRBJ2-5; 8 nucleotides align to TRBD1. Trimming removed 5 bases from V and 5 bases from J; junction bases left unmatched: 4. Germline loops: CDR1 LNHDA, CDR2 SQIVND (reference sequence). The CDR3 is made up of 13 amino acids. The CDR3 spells CASSRQGWETQYF. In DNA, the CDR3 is TGTGCCAGTAGTCGACAGGGGTGGGAGACCCAGTACTTC. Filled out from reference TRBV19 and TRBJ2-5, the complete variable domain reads DGGITQSPKYLFRKEGQNVTLSCEQNLNHDAMYWYRQDPGQGLRLIYYSQIVNDFQKGDIAEGYSVSREKKESFPLTVTSAQKNPTAFYLCASSRQGWETQYFGPGTRLLVL.

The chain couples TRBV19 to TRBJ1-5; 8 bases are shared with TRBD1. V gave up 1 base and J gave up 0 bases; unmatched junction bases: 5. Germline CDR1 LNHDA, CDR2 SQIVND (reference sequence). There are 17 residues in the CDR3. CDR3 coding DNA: TGTGCCAGTAGTATAGTTCAGGGGGCAGCTAGCAATCAGCCCCAGCATTTT. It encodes CASSIVQGAASNQPQHF.

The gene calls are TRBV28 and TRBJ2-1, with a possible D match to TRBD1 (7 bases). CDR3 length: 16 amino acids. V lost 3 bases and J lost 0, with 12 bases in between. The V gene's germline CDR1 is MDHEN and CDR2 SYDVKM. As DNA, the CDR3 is TGTGCCAGCAGTTTCCAGGGGGGTAGCTCCTACAATGAGCAGTTCTTC. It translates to CASSFQGGSSYNEQFF.

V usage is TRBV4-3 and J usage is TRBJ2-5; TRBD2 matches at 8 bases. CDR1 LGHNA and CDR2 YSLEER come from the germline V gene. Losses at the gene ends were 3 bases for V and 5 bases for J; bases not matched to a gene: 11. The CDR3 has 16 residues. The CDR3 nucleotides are TGCGCCAGCAGCCAGGGACTAGGTAGCGGGGTCGAGACCCAGTACTTC. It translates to CASSQGLGSGVETQYF.

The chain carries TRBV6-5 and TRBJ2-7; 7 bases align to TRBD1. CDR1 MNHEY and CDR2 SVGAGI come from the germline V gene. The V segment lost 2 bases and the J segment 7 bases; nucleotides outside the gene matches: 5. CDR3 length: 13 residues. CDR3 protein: CASSYDRVGEQYF. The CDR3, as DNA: TGTGCCAGCAGTTACGACAGGGTCGGAGAGCAGTACTTC.

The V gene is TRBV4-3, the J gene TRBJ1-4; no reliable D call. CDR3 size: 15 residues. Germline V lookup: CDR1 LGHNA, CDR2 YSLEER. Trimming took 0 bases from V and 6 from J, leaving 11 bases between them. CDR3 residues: CASSQERNEDEKLFF. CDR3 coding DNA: TGCGCCAGCAGCCAAGAACGAAACGAGGATGAAAAACTGTTTTTT.

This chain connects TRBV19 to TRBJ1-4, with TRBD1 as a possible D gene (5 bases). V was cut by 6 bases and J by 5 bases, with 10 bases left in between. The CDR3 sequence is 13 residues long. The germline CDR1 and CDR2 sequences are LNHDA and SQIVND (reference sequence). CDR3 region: CASREGKNEKLFF. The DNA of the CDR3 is TGTGCCAGTAGGGAGGGGAAAAATGAAAAACTGTTTTTT.

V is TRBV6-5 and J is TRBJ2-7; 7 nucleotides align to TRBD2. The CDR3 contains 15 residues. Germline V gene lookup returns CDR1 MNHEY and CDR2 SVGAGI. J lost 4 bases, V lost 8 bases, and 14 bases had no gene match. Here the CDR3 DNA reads TGTGCCAGCCGCTCCGGCGGGGCGGGAGCGTACGAGCAGTACTTC. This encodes CASRSGGAGAYEQYF.

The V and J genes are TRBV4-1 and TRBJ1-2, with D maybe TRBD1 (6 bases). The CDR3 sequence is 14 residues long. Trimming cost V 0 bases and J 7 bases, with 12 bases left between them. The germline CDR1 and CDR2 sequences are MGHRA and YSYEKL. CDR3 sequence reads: CASSQETGHTGYTF. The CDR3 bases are TGCGCCAGCAGCCAAGAGACAGGACATACTGGCTACACCTTC.

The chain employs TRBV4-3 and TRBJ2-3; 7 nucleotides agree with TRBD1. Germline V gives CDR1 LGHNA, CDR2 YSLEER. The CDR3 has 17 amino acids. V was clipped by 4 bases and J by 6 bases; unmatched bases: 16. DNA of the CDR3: TGCGCCAGCAGCCTTCGGTTAGCATCCGTCAGGGGGGATACGCAGTATTTT. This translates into CASSLRLASVRGDTQYF.

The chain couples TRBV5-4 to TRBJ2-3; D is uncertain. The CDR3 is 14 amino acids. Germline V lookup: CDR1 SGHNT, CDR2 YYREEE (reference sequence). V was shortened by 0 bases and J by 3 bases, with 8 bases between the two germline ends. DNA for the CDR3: TGTGCCAGCAGCTTGGGGCAGAGGACAGATACGCAGTATTTT. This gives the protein CASSLGQRTDTQYF. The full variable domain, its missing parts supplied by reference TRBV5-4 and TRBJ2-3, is ETGVTQSPTHLIKTRGQQVTLRCSSQSGHNTVSWYQQALGQGPQFIFQYYREEENGRGNFPPRFSGLQFPNYSSELNVNALELDDSALYLCASSLGQRTDTQYFGPGTRLTVL.

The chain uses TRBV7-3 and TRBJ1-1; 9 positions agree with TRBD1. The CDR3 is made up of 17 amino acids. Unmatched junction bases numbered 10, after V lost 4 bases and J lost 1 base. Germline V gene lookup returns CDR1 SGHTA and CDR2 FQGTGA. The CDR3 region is CASSSSPTGGRNTEAFF. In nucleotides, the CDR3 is TGTGCCAGCAGCTCGTCCCCCACAGGGGGCAGGAACACTGAAGCTTTCTTT.